The present entry profiles one T cell receptor beta chain with its context. This clonotype was counted a few times. Its antigen is still unknown. Base quality data are lacking; no much larger clone is found one base away. This sample is part of a study of T cells in Graves' hyperthyroidism and ophthalmopathy (dated by TCRdb to between 2018 and 2021). Background for the entire study: Peripheral blood was sampled at the time of initial diagnosis, prior to any treatment. TCR Vbeta CDR3 sequencing of fewer than 150 peripheral blood samples (over 40 ophthalmopathy, 75 hyperthyroidism and roughly 17 progressor patients) is reported in the paper. TCR V-J signatures able to tell the groups apart were searched for in a discovery cohort of around 95 patients, of whom under 45 had Graves' ophthalmopathy and roughly 58 had stable Graves' hyperthyroidism. After sampling, hyperthyroidism patients received methimazole starting at 30 mg daily, and ophthalmopathy patients received high-dose intravenous methylprednisolone. For training and testing, the 100 or so patients in the discovery cohort were randomly divided in a 7:3 ratio. An independent validation cohort of under 20 hyperthyroidism patients and about 16 patients who later progressed to ophthalmopathy tested prospective prediction of ophthalmopathy. Thyroid tissue and blood T-cell repertoires from several Graves' hyperthyroidism patients were also compared in the study.

V is cut back by 6 bases and J by 1 base, with 3 bases in the junction unmatched. From its cysteine to its phenylalanine, the CDR3 spans 15 amino acids. Just CDR3 DNA is preserved here, 45 bases in frame from base 1. Taken from the germline V gene, the CDR1 and CDR2 loops are SGDLS and YYNGEE. Study-level results and caveats: A model built on a 13 V-J signature distinguished ophthalmopathy from stable hyperthyroidism, reaching 85% to 90% sensitivity and about 81% specificity in cross-validation and 80%/75% in testing. Most expanded thyroid clonotypes (frequency above 0.001) were also detected in blood, a finding suggesting that blood repertoires may reflect thyroid immune responses. In validation, progression to ophthalmopathy was predicted by the model with 70.59% sensitivity and nearly 75% specificity, a median of 6.5 months before onset. No statistical method was used to fix the sample size in advance, and group allocation was not hidden from the investigators.

Ophthalmopathy patients had moderately to severely active disease, with a Clinical Activity Score of 3 or more, a NOSPECS grade of 4 or more, and a disease duration of less than 3 months. The study excluded patients with uncontrolled infections, other autoimmune diseases, pregnancy or lactation. Diagnoses were established on the basis of clinical symptoms, serum thyroxine and TRAb, thyroid ultrasound, and orbital computed tomography. PBMCs were isolated from 10 ml of fresh peripheral blood by Ficoll-Paque density gradient centrifugation. Trizol reagent was used to extract total RNA, and RNA quality was then checked on an Agilent 2100 Bioanalyzer. The TCR beta CDR3 regions were amplified from the RNA transcripts. A first-round RT-PCR of the TCR CDR3 used the HTBI primer set with the Qiagen OneStep RT-PCR kit. The libraries were constructed in a second round of multiplex PCR and then size-selected and purified. The libraries were sequenced on an Illumina HiSeq2000 using paired-end 100 bp reads. Turning to the authors' computational methods: SOAPnuke was used to process the raw data, removing reads that contained adapters or uncalled bases, had a mean Phred below 15, or lacked an exact match to the constant primer or identifier. COPE v1.2.5 was used to merge high-quality paired reads, and clonotypes were defined as unique nucleotide sequences. MiTCR v1.1 was used to align clonotypes to the IMGT TRBV, TRBD and TRBJ reference segments. The analysis was restricted to V-J combinations with a frequency above 0.0001, which together covered just over 99% of the repertoires. The TCS score was defined as the ratio of F50 (clonal expansion) to E x V (chaos), calculated using BLOSUM62-based TCRdist between CDR3 peptides within each V-J. Welch's t-statistics and random forest reduced several hundred V-J features to roughly 13, which were used in a naive Bayes classifier (R e1071). Using fastp trimming at Q25 and MiXCR clonotype assembly, TCRdb reanalyzed the public sequencing data and kept in-frame beta chains. Every distinct CDR3 protein forms one entry, paired with its most common genes and DNA. These V and J calls originate from TCRdb's pipeline instead of the authors' own analysis. This sample has some 530,000 distinct CDR3 sequences in its table, and about 20% of those were observed once. Of the sample, about 53% falls within the top ten clones.

The chain is encoded by TRBV9 joined to TRBJ2-6; TRBD1 agrees with 8 junctional bases. The sequence came from a woman aged 65 to 85 with Graves' ophthalmopathy. The sequencing input was blood. The nucleotide sequence reads TGTGCCAGCACCCGGACAGGGTCTGGGGCCAACGTCCTGACTTTC. Its translation is CASTRTGSGANVLTF.